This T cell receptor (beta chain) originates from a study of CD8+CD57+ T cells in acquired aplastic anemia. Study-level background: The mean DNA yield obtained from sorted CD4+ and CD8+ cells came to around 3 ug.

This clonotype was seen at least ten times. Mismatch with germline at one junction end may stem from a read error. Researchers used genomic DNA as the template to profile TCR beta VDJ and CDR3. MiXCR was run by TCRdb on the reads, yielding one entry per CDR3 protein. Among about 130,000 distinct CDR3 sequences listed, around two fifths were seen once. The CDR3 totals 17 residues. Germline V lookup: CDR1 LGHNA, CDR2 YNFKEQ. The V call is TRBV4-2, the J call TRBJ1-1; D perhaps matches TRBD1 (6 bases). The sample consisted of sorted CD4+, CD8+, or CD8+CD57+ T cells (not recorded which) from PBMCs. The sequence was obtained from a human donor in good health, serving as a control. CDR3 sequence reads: CASSEDRLMPLNTEAFF. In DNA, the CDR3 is TGTGCCAGCAGCGAAGACAGGTTGATGCCCCTGAACACTGAAGCTTTCTTT.